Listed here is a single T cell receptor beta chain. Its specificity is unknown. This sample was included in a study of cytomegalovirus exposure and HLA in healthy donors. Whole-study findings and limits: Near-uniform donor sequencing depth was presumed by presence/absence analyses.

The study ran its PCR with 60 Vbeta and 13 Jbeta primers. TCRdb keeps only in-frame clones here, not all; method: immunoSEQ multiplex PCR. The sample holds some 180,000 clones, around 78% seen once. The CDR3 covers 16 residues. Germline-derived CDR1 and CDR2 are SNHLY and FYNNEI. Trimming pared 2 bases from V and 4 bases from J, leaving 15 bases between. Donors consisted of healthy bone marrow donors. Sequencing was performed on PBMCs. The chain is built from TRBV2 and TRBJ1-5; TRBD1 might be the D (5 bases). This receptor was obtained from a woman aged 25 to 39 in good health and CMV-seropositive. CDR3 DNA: TGTGCCAGCAGTGAACAGGGACTCGGGGGTAATCAGCCCCAGCATTTT. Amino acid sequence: CASSEQGLGGNQPQHF.